This T cell receptor (beta chain) was obtained from a study of T cell clonotyping in hematopoietic cell transplantation. Trimming cost V 4 bases and J 5 bases, with 6 bases left between them. The CDR3 sequence is 12 residues long. Germline V gene sequence: CDR1 SGDLS, CDR2 YYNGEE. Time point given: recipient sample about 28 days before transplant, after cytoreduction. In this sample, this clone turned up once. Clones were read by immunoSEQ multiplex PCR, and TCRdb kept only the in-frame ones, dropping some. The sample carries 25,000 to 35,000 clones, roughly 91% recorded once. The input for sequencing was peripheral blood mononuclear cells, taken before stem cell transplant. This sequence joins TRBV9 and TRBJ2-2; D is unresolved. This sequence originates from a man aged 50 to 59 with acute myeloid leukemia. Some clones in this sample may be carry-over from other donors' samples. CDR3 sequence: CASSLVTGELFF. Written as DNA, the CDR3 is TGTGCCAGCAGCCTCGTTACCGGGGAGCTGTTTTTT.